One sample yielded the 27 T cell receptor beta chains listed below, sequenced in a study of graft-versus-host responses after intestinal transplantation. Their recognized antigens are unknown. Generated by immunoSEQ multiplex PCR, the TCRdb table keeps only in-frame clones and is missing some. In the table there are 73,000 or so clones, around 87% of which are singletons. The specimen comprised unstimulated CD8+ T cells sorted from spleen or lymph node cells, sampled before transplant. These receptors were obtained from a human donor who was the organ donor for an intestinal transplant.

The CDR3 sequence is CASSGMGASYEQYV. CDR3 nucleotides: TGTGCCAGCAGTGGAATGGGAGCCAGCTACGAGCAGTACGTC. The V call is TRBV6-1, the J call TRBJ2-7, with D possibly being TRBD2 (5 bases). The V gene's germline CDR1 is MNHNS and CDR2 SASEGT. This CDR3 comprises 14 residues. V lost 4 bases and J 3 bases, leaving 13 bases between the germline ends.

This rearrangement joins TRBV7-5 to TRBJ1-2. TRBV7-5 is a documented pseudogene. CDR3 size: 14 residues. This CDR3 is CARSSPPGFYGYTF. CDR3 DNA: TGTGCCAGAAGCTCTCCACCGGGGTTCTATGGCTACACCTTC.

In this sample, this clone turned up once. The chain uses TRBV7-9 and TRBJ2-7; possible D gene TRBD2, 6 bases. V was cut by 3 bases and J by 0 bases, with 9 bases left in between. CDR3 length equals 14 residues. Germline CDR1 reads SEHNR; CDR2 reads FQNEAQ (reference sequence). The CDR3 loop reads CASSFGGNSYEQYV. The CDR3 nucleotides read TGTGCCAGCAGCTTCGGGGGAAACTCCTACGAGCAGTACGTC.

The rearrangement joins TRBV13 to TRBJ2-3; D gene unclear. V lost 8 bases and J lost 2, with 11 bases in between. Germline CDR1 reads PRHDT; CDR2 reads FYEKMQ (reference sequence). The CDR3 extends over 13 amino acids. CDR3 sequence (DNA): TGTGCCAGCTCAAAGCGCGACACAGATACGCAGTATTTT. It encodes CASSKRDTDTQYF.

The genes are TRBV5-6 and TRBJ2-1; D may be TRBD2 (6 bases). This CDR3 has 16 residues. CDR1 SGHDT and CDR2 YYEEEE come from the germline V gene. Trimming stripped 5 bases from V and 3 bases from J, with 18 bases between. The CDR3 loop is CASRSTTSLDYNEQFF. DNA for the CDR3: TGTGCCAGCAGGTCGACTACTAGCTTGGACTACAATGAGCAGTTCTTC.

The J gene is TRBJ1-5, the V gene TRBV7-8, with D possibly being TRBD1 (6 bases). The CDR3 has 17 amino acids. Trimming stripped 2 bases from V and 0 bases from J, with 14 bases between. Germline CDR1 is SGHVS and CDR2 is FQNEAQ. The CDR3 spells CASSLMDSAYSNQPQHF. Written as DNA, the CDR3 is TGTGCCAGCAGCTTAATGGACAGCGCTTATAGCAATCAGCCCCAGCATTTT.

This sequence joins TRBV14 and TRBJ1-3; D uncertain. Deletions cut 5 bases from V and 4 bases from J, with 6 bases between. Looked up from germline, CDR1 is SGHDN and CDR2 is FVKESK. The CDR3 runs to 12 residues. For the CDR3, the DNA is TGTGCCAGCAGCACAACGGGAAACACCATATATTTT. It is translated as CASSTTGNTIYF.

The rearrangement links TRBV28 to TRBJ1-2; 8 bases line up with TRBD1. The germline CDR1 and CDR2 sequences are MDHEN and SYDVKM. The ends lost 4 bases at V and 8 bases at J; junction bases unmatched: 15. The CDR3 consists of 16 residues. The CDR3 sequence: CASSSTGQGAFFGYTF. DNA of the CDR3: TGTGCCAGCAGTTCGACAGGGCAGGGGGCTTTTTTCGGCTACACCTTC.

This clone occurred a few times. V and J are TRBV9 and TRBJ2-1, with TRBD2 matching 10 bases. CDR3 length: 15 amino acids. Germline CDR1 SGDLS, CDR2 YYNGEE. V lost 4 bases to trimming and J lost 4 bases; unmatched junction nucleotides: 5. This chain's CDR3 is CASSTRTSGYNEQFF. The CDR3 DNA reads TGTGCCAGCAGCACCCGGACTAGCGGTTACAATGAGCAGTTCTTC.

CDR3: CASSAGGQGPYNEQFF. DNA of the CDR3: TGTGCCAGCAGCGCGGGGGGACAGGGACCCTACAATGAGCAGTTCTTC. The gene calls are TRBV9 and TRBJ2-1; 9 bases align to TRBD1. CDR1 SGDLS and CDR2 YYNGEE come from the germline V gene. V was pared by 3 bases and J by 2 bases, with 6 bases of the junction left unmatched. This CDR3 contains 16 residues.

The CDR3 reads CASQKPGQGGGGELFF. DNA of the CDR3: TGTGCCAGCCAAAAACCCGGACAGGGCGGCGGCGGGGAGCTGTTTTTT. The chain employs TRBV7-6 and TRBJ2-2; TRBD1 agrees at 8 bases. Germline CDR1 reads SGHVS; CDR2 reads FNYEAQ. The length of the CDR3 is 16 residues. J was trimmed by 7 bases and V by 8 bases; bases with no gene match: 15.

V usage is TRBV13 and J usage is TRBJ1-2; TRBD1 matches 12 bases. From germline, CDR1 is PRHDT and CDR2 FYEKMQ (reference sequence). The CDR3 contains 16 residues. V was pared by 5 bases and J by 7 bases, with 11 bases of the junction left unmatched. The CDR3 region has the DNA TGTGCCAGCAGCCGAGGGACAGGGGGCGCGGTGGGTGGCTACACCTTC. Protein sequence: CASSRGTGGAVGGYTF.

This sequence joins TRBV7-2 and TRBJ2-1; 8 bases agree with TRBD2. Per germline, CDR1 SGHTA and CDR2 FQGNSA. The CDR3 contains 17 residues. The ends lost 1 base at V and 4 bases at J; junction bases unmatched: 9. CDR3 in DNA: TGTGCCAGCAGCTTAGAAGTCACTAGCGGCCCATACAATGAGCAGTTCTTC. Protein product: CASSLEVTSGPYNEQFF. Variable domain in full (rest from reference TRBV7-2 and TRBJ2-1): GAGVSQSPSNKVTEKGKDVELRCDPISGHTALYWYRQSLGQGLEFLIYFQGNSAPDKSGLPSDRFSAERTGGSVSTLTIQRTQQEDSAVYLCASSLEVTSGPYNEQFFGPGTRLTVL.

The CDR3 nucleotides are TGTGCCAGCAGTCCTAGAGATACGCAGTATTTT. Protein: CASSPRDTQYF. The chain uses TRBV27 and TRBJ2-3, with D uncertain. CDR1 is MNHEY and CDR2 is SMNVEV in the germline V gene (reference sequence). V was pared by 5 bases and J by 5 bases, with 5 bases between. There are 11 residues in the CDR3.

The V and J genes are TRBV6-1 and TRBJ2-7; 8 nucleotides agree with TRBD2. J was trimmed by 2 bases and V by 4 bases; bases with no gene match: 16. This CDR3 region has 18 residues. CDR1 MNHNS and CDR2 SASEGT come from the germline V gene. In DNA form, the CDR3 reads TGTGCCAGCAGTGCGGGGGGGGCCTCGGACATCCATCCCTACGAGCAGTACGTC. It translates to CASSAGGASDIHPYEQYV.

This clone appeared once. V gene TRBV5-1 combines with J gene TRBJ2-7; D is perhaps TRBD1 (6 bases). The CDR3 extends over 15 amino acids. CDR1 is SGHRS, CDR2 YFSETQ, per germline. Trimming shortened V by 0 bases and J by 3 bases, and 13 bases separated the two germline ends. The CDR3 DNA sequence: TGCGCCAGCAGCTTGGCGACAGGCCCCCGCTACGAGCAGTACGTC. This codes for CASSLATGPRYEQYV.

This chain joins TRBV6-1 and TRBJ1-5; TRBD1 agrees at 12 bases. CDR1 is MNHNS, CDR2 SASEGT, per germline. The CDR3 runs to 15 residues. With 1 base clipped from V and 6 bases from J, the junction kept 1 base outside the gene matches. The CDR3 region is CASSEVGQGAQPQHF. CDR3 nucleotides: TGTGCCAGCAGTGAAGTGGGACAGGGGGCTCAGCCCCAGCATTTT.

The V gene is TRBV27, the J gene TRBJ1-5; D possibly corresponds to TRBD1 (6 bases). Trimming removed 1 base at V and 3 bases at J, with 10 bases between. This CDR3 spans 15 amino acids. The germline CDR1 and CDR2 sequences are MNHEY and SMNVEV (reference sequence). DNA of the CDR3: TGTGCCAGCAGTTTATACGGACAGAACAATCAGCCCCAGCATTTT. It codes for CASSLYGQNNQPQHF.

The chain employs TRBV4-2 and TRBJ2-7, with D perhaps matching TRBD1 (7 bases). Germline V gene lookup returns CDR1 LGHNA and CDR2 YNFKEQ. V dropped 0 bases and J dropped 2 bases, with 14 bases sitting between them. This CDR3 comprises 16 residues. CDR3 sequence: CASSQDGGQTTYEQYV. CDR3 sequence (DNA): TGTGCCAGCAGCCAAGACGGGGGACAGACAACCTACGAGCAGTACGTC.

V and J are TRBV13 and TRBJ1-4; 9 nucleotides match TRBD1. The CDR3 loop spans 17 amino acids. V was clipped by 4 bases and J by 5 bases; unmatched bases: 11. The germline V gene encodes CDR1 PRHDT and CDR2 FYEKMQ (reference sequence). CDR3 residues: CASSSGTGQSGNEKLFF. The CDR3 nucleotides read TGTGCCAGCAGCTCCGGGACAGGGCAATCGGGGAATGAAAAACTGTTTTTT.

J is TRBJ2-2 and V is TRBV29-1; the match to TRBD1 covers 8 bases. With V trimmed by 6 bases and J by 3 bases, 12 bases remained unmatched. Looked up from germline, CDR1 is SQVTM and CDR2 is ANQGSEA. The CDR3 spans 16 residues. The CDR3 nucleotides read TGCAGCGTATCCCCCCGTTGGACAGGGTACACCGGGGAGCTGTTTTTT. As protein: CSVSPRWTGYTGELFF.

This chain connects TRBV4-1 to TRBJ1-4; perhaps TRBD1 as D (6 bases). V was trimmed by 5 bases and J by 8 bases, leaving 21 bases between them. The CDR3 is made up of 16 amino acids. Germline CDR1 is MGHRA and CDR2 is YSYEKL. The CDR3 protein is CASSYTLIQGLEKLFF. CDR3 coding DNA: TGCGCCAGCAGCTATACTCTCATACAGGGTTTGGAAAAACTGTTTTTT.

V usage is TRBV6-5 and J usage is TRBJ2-7, with D possibly TRBD1 on 5 matching bases. Per germline, CDR1 MNHEY and CDR2 SVGAGI. The CDR3 sequence is 14 residues long. Trimming pared 5 bases from V and 1 base from J, leaving 12 bases between. The CDR3, as DNA: TGTGCCAGCAGTGAAGTTCAGGGTTCCTACGAGCAGTACGTC. This translates into CASSEVQGSYEQYV.

The chain couples TRBV4-3 to TRBJ2-3; tentatively, D is TRBD1 (6 bases). This CDR3 contains 15 residues. The V gene lost 5 bases and the J gene lost 4 bases, with 16 bases spanning the gap. The germline V gene encodes CDR1 LGHNA and CDR2 YSLEER. CDR3 DNA: TGCGCCAGCAGCGTAGACAGGATAAGACCAGATACGCAGTATTTT. Amino acid sequence: CASSVDRIRPDTQYF.

The rearrangement links TRBV7-6 to TRBJ1-1, with D hard to call. There are 15 residues in the CDR3. Between the trimmed V and J ends, which lost 1 base and 1 base, there was a span of 10 bases. The germline V gene encodes CDR1 SGHVS and CDR2 FNYEAQ. The CDR3, as DNA: TGTGCCAGCAGCTTAGAGCGGCTTAGGAACACTGAAGCTTTCTTT. It yields the protein CASSLERLRNTEAFF.

V and J are TRBV7-3 and TRBJ2-1; tentatively, D is TRBD2 (7 bases). The V gene's germline CDR1 is SGHTA and CDR2 FQGTGA. The CDR3 consists of 17 residues. V was cut by 5 bases and J by 0 bases, with 17 bases left in between. Here the CDR3 DNA reads TGTGCCAGCAGCCTAGGGGGGGCCTATAGCTCCTACAATGAGCAGTTCTTC. This gives the protein CASSLGGAYSSYNEQFF. The complete variable domain, with remaining parts taken from reference TRBV7-3 and TRBJ2-1, reads GAGVSQTPSNKVTEKGKYVELRCDPISGHTALYWYRQSLGQGPEFLIYFQGTGAADDSGLPNDRFFAVRPEGSVSTLKIQRTERGDSAVYLCASSLGGAYSSYNEQFFGPGTRLTVL.

The CDR3 protein is CASSQGQGDTGELFF. The CDR3 region has the DNA TGTGCCAGCAGCCAAGGACAGGGGGACACCGGGGAGCTGTTTTTT. This chain links TRBV4-2 with TRBJ2-2, with 9 bases fitting TRBD1. Germline assignment: CDR1 LGHNA and CDR2 YNFKEQ. Unmatched junction bases numbered 0, after V lost 1 base and J lost 3 bases. CDR3 length: 15 residues.